These T cell receptor beta chains were read from a single sample in a study of blood T cell repertoires in COVID-19. Assay used: immunoSEQ multiplex PCR; TCRdb lists only in-frame clones, some missing. The data show approximately 290,000 clones, around 85% seen once. Material for sequencing was peripheral blood. Receptor source: a human donor with COVID-19, enrolled during active disease. The donor label of this sample is uncertain. The CDR3 runs from the conserved cysteine through the conserved F or W. Each record gives: clone size, J gene, D gene, CDR3 length, V gene, CDR3 protein, CDR3 DNA. The D gene is left open where the match is weak. Not all rows give a size; the values are once, few, many and, for expanded clones, a class.

>.|TRBJ1-5|TRBD1|18|TRBV10-3
CAISESPSGTGGNQPQHF
TGTGCCATCAGTGAGTCCCCCTCCGGGACAGGGGGGAATCAGCCCCAGCATTTT
>.|TRBJ2-2|TRBD2|15|TRBV19
CASSSFASSGGELFF
TGTGCCAGTAGTTCCTTCGCTTCTAGCGGCGGGGAGCTGTTTTTT
>.|TRBJ1-2|.|14|TRBV19
CASSRPGTGNGYTF
TGTGCCAGTAGTCGTCCCGGGACTGGCAATGGCTACACCTTC
>.|TRBJ1-2|.|11|TRBV7-2
CASSFQLGYTF
TGTGCCAGCAGCTTCCAATTGGGCTACACCTTC
>.|TRBJ2-1|TRBD2|17|TRBV24-1
CATSALGTSGRLDEQFF
TGTGCCACCAGTGCCCTAGGGACTAGCGGGAGGTTGGATGAGCAGTTCTTC
>.|TRBJ1-3|TRBD1|15|TRBV2
CASREDRLNGNTIYF
TGTGCCAGCAGAGAGGACAGGCTCAACGGAAACACCATATATTTT
>.|TRBJ2-2|TRBD2|17|TRBV5-1
CASSLDVAGLNTGELFF
TGCGCCAGCAGCTTGGATGTAGCGGGCCTGAACACCGGGGAGCTGTTTTTT
>.|TRBJ2-5|.|13|TRBV27
CASSPVRGETQYF
TGTGCCAGCAGTCCTGTGAGGGGGGAGACCCAGTACTTC
>.|TRBJ1-5|.|15|TRBV6-5
CASSYNMGGGQPQHF
TGTGCCAGCAGTTACAATATGGGGGGGGGTCAGCCCCAGCATTTT
>.|TRBJ1-4|.|16|TRBV4-2
CASSQGSGGINEKLFF
TGTGCCAGCAGCCAAGGTTCGGGGGGGATTAATGAAAAACTGTTTTTT
>.|TRBJ2-3|.|14|TRBV30
CAWSRTTATDTQYF
TGTGCCTGGAGTCGGACAACGGCCACAGATACGCAGTATTTT
>.|TRBJ2-1|.|13|TRBV4-3
CASSNYREGEQFF
TGCGCCAGCAGCAACTACAGGGAAGGCGAGCAGTTCTTC
>.|TRBJ1-4|.|13|TRBV19
CASSPQSGEKLFF
TGTGCCAGTAGTCCTCAATCGGGGGAAAAACTGTTTTTT
>few|TRBJ2-1|.|13|TRBV29-1
CSVESSSYNEQFF
TGCAGCGTTGAAAGTAGCTCCTACAATGAGCAGTTCTTC
>.|TRBJ2-3|TRBD2|18|TRBV27
CASLARGLAGGFSDTQYF
TGTGCCAGCCTCGCGAGGGGACTAGCGGGAGGTTTCTCAGATACGCAGTATTTT
>many|TRBJ2-3|TRBD2|15|TRBV11-2
CASSSSGGYSDTQYF
TGTGCCAGCAGCTCCTCCGGGGGGTACTCAGATACGCAGTATTTT
>.|TRBJ2-5|.|13|TRBV12-3/TRBV12-4
CASSLAGGETQYF
TGTGCCAGCAGTTTAGCGGGAGGAGAGACCCAGTACTTC
>.|TRBJ1-4|.|13|TRBV6-6
CASMRSTNEKLFF
TGTGCCAGCATGCGTAGCACTAATGAAAAACTGTTTTTT
>.|TRBJ2-7|TRBD1|14|TRBV5-1
CASSLGQGAYEQYF
TGCGCCAGCAGCTTGGGGCAGGGGGCGTACGAGCAGTACTTC
>.|TRBJ2-7|TRBD2|17|TRBV6-2/TRBV6-3
CASSYSRAGGPSYEQYF
TGTGCCAGCAGTTACTCGAGAGCGGGAGGGCCTTCCTACGAGCAGTACTTC
>.|TRBJ2-7|TRBD2|11|TRBV6-5
CAAGTTYEQYF
TGTGCCGCCGGGACTACCTACGAGCAGTACTTC
>.|TRBJ1-5|.|15|TRBV5-6
CASTPWGEGNQPQHF
TGTGCCAGCACCCCGTGGGGGGAGGGAAATCAGCCCCAGCATTTT
>.|TRBJ2-3|TRBD2|15|TRBV27
CASSLRGESTDTQYF
TGTGCCAGCAGTCTACGGGGGGAAAGCACAGATACGCAGTATTTT
>.|TRBJ1-3|.|13|TRBV7-2
CASSSTSGNTIYF
TGTGCCAGCAGCTCTACCTCTGGAAACACCATATATTTT
>.|TRBJ2-1|TRBD2|16|TRBV6-6
CASRMGLAGALGEQFF
TGTGCCAGCAGAATGGGACTAGCGGGAGCATTAGGTGAGCAGTTCTTC
>few|TRBJ2-7|.|14|TRBV7-8
CASGRQEVVGEQYF
TGTGCCAGCGGGAGACAGGAGGTGGTGGGCGAGCAGTACTTC
>.|TRBJ2-1|.|15|TRBV19
CASSIASGVGNEQFF
TGTGCCAGTAGTATAGCTTCAGGGGTAGGCAATGAGCAGTTCTTC
>.|TRBJ2-1|.|13|TRBV25-1
CASSDPRFDEQFF
TGTGCCAGCAGTGACCCTCGGTTCGATGAGCAGTTCTTC
>.|TRBJ2-7|TRBD2|15|TRBV5-1
CASSLSLAGAGEQYF
TGCGCCAGCAGCTTGTCCCTAGCGGGAGCTGGGGAGCAGTACTTC
>once|TRBJ2-1|TRBD2|16|TRBV11-1
CASRLFTSGVGNEQFF
TGTGCCAGCAGGTTGTTTACTAGCGGGGTGGGCAATGAGCAGTTCTTC
>.|TRBJ1-2|.|13|TRBV28
CASSLRTARRYTF
TGTGCCAGCAGTTTAAGGACGGCCCGGAGGTACACCTTC